This T cell receptor (beta chain) was profiled in a study of T cell changes during pregnancy in multiple sclerosis. This clone was counted a single time. Assay used: immunoSEQ multiplex PCR; TCRdb lists only in-frame clones, some missing. The data show tens of thousands of clones, around 93% seen once. V lost 3 bases to trimming and J lost 5 bases, with 19 bases between them. Germline V gene lookup returns CDR1 MDHEN and CDR2 SYDVKM. CDR3 size: 16 residues. The clonotype originates from a female donor with multiple sclerosis, enrolled in a pregnancy study. The V and J genes are TRBV28 and TRBJ2-5, with D tentatively TRBD2 (6 bases). Sequencing was performed on peripheral blood, taken in the second trimester of pregnancy. CDR3 sequence (DNA): TGTGCCAGCAGTTTCTTAGGGACTCCTACGGGGGAGACCCAGTACTTC. Translating it yields CASSFLGTPTGETQYF.